These T cell receptor beta chains were read from a single sample in a study of T cells in narcolepsy. TCRdb's table, derived via immunoSEQ multiplex PCR, lists solely in-frame clones and lacks some. The sample has under 30,000 clones; 75% to 90% are singletons. The sequenced material came from CD45RA- memory CD4+ T cells from PBMCs. The receptors were sampled from a human donor with narcolepsy. Both conserved end residues are part of each CDR3. Each record gives: D gene, J gene, clone size, V gene, CDR3 protein, CDR3 DNA. A D gene is named only where the DNA matches it firmly. Clone size appears in some rows only: once, few, many, or a class for an expanded clone.

TRBD2,TRBJ2-7,-,TRBV9,CASSVDSGRAYEQYF,TGTGCCAGCAGCGTAGATAGCGGGAGGGCCTACGAGCAGTACTTC
TRBD1,TRBJ2-7,-,TRBV9,CASSARDRGHYEQYF,TGTGCCAGCAGTGCCCGGGACAGGGGGCACTACGAGCAGTACTTC
-,TRBJ1-3,-,TRBV7-8,CASSLVNRAGNTIYF,TGTGCCAGCAGCTTAGTGAACAGGGCCGGAAACACCATATATTTT
-,TRBJ2-1,-,TRBV10-3,CAITPGTFSYNEQFF,TGTGCCATTACCCCCGGGACTTTCTCCTACAATGAGCAGTTCTTC
TRBD1,TRBJ1-3,-,TRBV2,CASSRDRGSVGNTIYF,TGTGCCAGCAGTCGGGACAGGGGTTCGGTTGGAAACACCATATATTTT
TRBD2,TRBJ2-3,-,TRBV4-1,CASSHGAATSGSRSDTQYF,TGCGCCAGCAGCCATGGGGCTGCCACTAGCGGGAGTAGATCAGATACGCAGTATTTT
TRBD1,TRBJ2-5,-,TRBV5-1,CASSLRGQGETQYF,TGCGCCAGCAGCTTACGGGGACAGGGGGAGACCCAGTACTTC
-,TRBJ2-7,once,TRBV2,CASRRDPGVTYEQYF,TGTGCCAGCCGCCGGGACCCGGGAGTTACATACGAGCAGTACTTC
-,TRBJ1-5,-,TRBV15,CATSSPLGQIQPQHF,TGTGCCACCAGCAGCCCCCTTGGGCAGATTCAGCCCCAGCATTTT
TRBD1,TRBJ2-7,-,TRBV11-2,CASSLGPGQVYEQYF,TGTGCCAGCAGCTTAGGACCCGGACAGGTCTACGAGCAGTACTTC
TRBD1,TRBJ1-2,-,TRBV6-1,CASSFQTGGGGYTF,TGTGCCAGCAGTTTCCAGACAGGGGGAGGAGGCTACACCTTC
TRBD2,TRBJ2-2,-,TRBV7-8,CASSTRRGGTGELFF,TGTGCCAGCAGCACCCGACGGGGGGGAACCGGGGAGCTGTTTTTT
-,TRBJ2-1,-,TRBV9,CASSVASGYPIEQFF,TGTGCCAGCAGCGTAGCGAGCGGGTACCCTATTGAGCAGTTCTTC
TRBD2,TRBJ2-3,-,TRBV7-2,CASSLSLAEGSTQYF,TGTGCCAGCAGCTTAAGTCTAGCGGAGGGGAGTACGCAGTATTTT
-,TRBJ2-7,-,TRBV5-4,CASSRMAGYEQYF,TGTGCCAGCAGCCGTATGGCGGGCTACGAGCAGTACTTC
TRBD1,TRBJ1-5,-,TRBV6-5,CASRTGGEPQHF,TGTGCCAGCAGGACAGGGGGTGAGCCCCAGCATTTT
-,TRBJ2-7,-,TRBV5-1,CASSLVPESYEQYF,TGCGCCAGCAGCCTCGTTCCGGAGTCCTACGAGCAGTACTTC
-,TRBJ2-1,-,TRBV19,CASSIPRSSYNEQFF,TGTGCCAGTAGTATTCCGCGGAGCTCCTACAATGAGCAGTTCTTC
-,TRBJ2-1,-,TRBV21-1,CASPPRDNEQFF,TGTGCCAGCCCCCCGAGGGACAATGAGCAGTTCTTC
-,TRBJ2-5,-,TRBV2,CASSTKRAQETQYF,TGTGCCAGCAGTACCAAGCGGGCCCAAGAGACCCAGTACTTC
TRBD2,TRBJ2-1,-,TRBV2,CASQKREGWDEQFF,TGTGCCAGCCAAAAGCGGGAGGGCTGGGATGAGCAGTTCTTC
-,TRBJ2-3,few,TRBV6-5,CASSPQRASIYTQYF,TGTGCCAGCAGTCCTCAGCGGGCCTCAATTTATACGCAGTATTTT
-,TRBJ1-4,-,TRBV5-4,CATSGQPHNEKLFF,TGTGCAACTAGCGGACAGCCGCATAATGAAAAACTGTTTTTT
TRBD2,TRBJ2-3,-,TRBV5-6,CASSLIAGGWADTQYF,TGTGCCAGCAGCTTGATAGCGGGAGGGTGGGCAGATACGCAGTATTTT
-,TRBJ2-7,-,TRBV6-5,CASSSWVAGASLNF,TGTGCCAGCAGTTCCTGGGTGGCGGGCGCGTCATTGAACTTC
-,TRBJ2-7,-,TRBV30,CASLRQENYEQYF,TGTGCCTCCCTTCGCCAGGAAAACTACGAGCAGTACTTC
-,TRBJ1-4,-,TRBV2,CASRKGALAEKLFF,TGTGCCAGCAGAAAGGGAGCTTTAGCGGAAAAACTGTTTTTT
TRBD2,TRBJ2-3,-,TRBV11-2,CASSAGGDTQYF,TGTGCCAGCAGCGCGGGGGGCGATACGCAGTATTTT
TRBD1,TRBJ1-4,-,TRBV19,CASSIGGRGSNEKLFF,TGTGCCAGTAGTATAGGCGGCAGGGGGTCTAATGAAAAACTGTTTTTT
-,TRBJ2-1,-,TRBV5-1,CASSLVDRNNEQFF,TGCGCCAGCAGCTTGGTCGACAGAAACAATGAGCAGTTCTTC
TRBD1,TRBJ1-1,-,TRBV18,CASSRGQGIPEAFF,TGTGCCAGCTCAAGAGGACAGGGGATCCCTGAAGCTTTCTTT
-,TRBJ1-3,once,TRBV7-6,CASSLGRGSGNTIYF,TGTGCCAGCAGCTTAGGTCGGGGGAGTGGAAACACCATATATTTT
TRBD1,TRBJ1-6,-,TRBV23-1,CAPPLRQGLSYNSPLHF,TGCGCCCCTCCCCTCCGACAGGGGTTGTCCTATAATTCACCCCTCCACTTT
TRBD2,TRBJ2-5,-,TRBV10-3,CAISETPGLAGVSPETQYF,TGTGCCATCAGTGAGACTCCGGGACTAGCGGGAGTTTCCCCAGAGACCCAGTACTTC
-,TRBJ1-1,-,TRBV7-2,CASSLVSDSGTEAFF,TGTGCCAGCAGCTTAGTCAGCGACAGTGGGACTGAAGCTTTCTTT
-,TRBJ1-4,-,TRBV5-4,CASSVGQVNEKLFF,TGTGCCAGCAGCGTGGGGCAGGTTAATGAAAAACTGTTTTTT
-,TRBJ1-1,-,TRBV18,CASQQDTETEAFF,TGTGCCAGCCAACAGGACACCGAAACTGAAGCTTTCTTT
-,TRBJ2-3,-,TRBV5-1,CASSLSPGVGTDTQYF,TGCGCCAGCAGCTTGAGTCCGGGAGTCGGGACAGATACGCAGTATTTT
-,TRBJ1-1,-,TRBV27,CASSSYREAFF,TGTGCCAGCAGTTCTTACAGGGAAGCTTTCTTT
-,TRBJ1-4,few,TRBV18,CASSEGFTATNEKLFF,TGTGCCAGCTCGGAGGGGTTTACAGCAACTAATGAAAAACTGTTTTTT
TRBD2,TRBJ2-1,-,TRBV5-4,CASSSNSGSTYNEQFF,TGTGCCAGCAGTTCCAATAGCGGGAGTACCTACAATGAGCAGTTCTTC
TRBD1,TRBJ1-5,-,TRBV29-1,CSVGTGEPHQPQHF,TGCAGCGTCGGGACAGGGGAACCCCATCAGCCCCAGCATTTT
-,TRBJ2-1,-,TRBV5-8,CASSLFRGTSSYNEQFF,TGTGCCAGCAGCTTGTTTAGGGGCACGAGCTCCTACAATGAGCAGTTCTTC
TRBD1,TRBJ1-6,-,TRBV4-2,CASSRDVDRESSPLHF,TGTGCCAGCAGCCGGGATGTCGACAGGGAGAGTTCACCCCTCCACTTT
TRBD1,TRBJ2-5,-,TRBV5-1,CASSSGPTGQETQYF,TGCGCCAGCAGCTCCGGCCCGACAGGGCAAGAGACCCAGTACTTC
TRBD2,TRBJ2-2,-,TRBV28,CASRGGAGELFF,TGTGCCAGCAGGGGGGGGGCCGGGGAGCTGTTTTTT
TRBD2,TRBJ2-1,-,TRBV14,CASSQVGTIKFF,TGTGCCAGCAGCCAAGTTGGGACTATAAAGTTCTTC
TRBD1,TRBJ1-5,-,TRBV7-8,CASSVVQGAGQPQHF,TGTGCCAGCAGCGTCGTACAGGGGGCTGGGCAGCCCCAGCATTTT
TRBD2,TRBJ2-5,-,TRBV4-1,CASSRGGVETQYF,TGCGCCAGCAGCCGGGGAGGGGTAGAGACCCAGTACTTC
-,TRBJ1-2,-,TRBV7-6,CASSRTVAETGYTF,TGTGCCAGCAGCCGTACGGTAGCCGAGACGGGCTACACCTTC
-,TRBJ2-3,-,TRBV11-3,CASSWTASTDTQYF,TGTGCCAGCAGCTGGACAGCGAGCACAGATACGCAGTATTTT
TRBD2,TRBJ2-5,-,TRBV9,CASSVGGGGSRETQYF,TGTGCCAGCAGCGTAGGGGGGGGAGGGTCTAGAGAGACCCAGTACTTC
-,TRBJ1-1,-,TRBV5-1,CASSLFGPENTEAFF,TGCGCCAGCAGCTTGTTTGGTCCAGAGAACACTGAAGCTTTCTTT
TRBD1,TRBJ2-7,-,TRBV9,CASSVGPGGGIPPYEQYF,TGTGCCAGCAGCGTAGGCCCAGGGGGCGGGATACCTCCCTACGAGCAGTACTTC
TRBD1,TRBJ1-3,-,TRBV5-1,CASSLAGDRGGNTIYF,TGCGCCAGCAGCTTGGCAGGAGACAGGGGTGGAAACACCATATATTTT
TRBD1,TRBJ1-2,-,TRBV7-8,CASSPGQDYGYTF,TGTGCCAGCAGCCCAGGACAGGACTATGGCTACACCTTC
TRBD2,TRBJ2-1,-,TRBV11-2,CASSYLKGSGSNEQFF,TGTGCCAGCAGCTACCTAAAGGGTAGCGGGAGTAATGAGCAGTTCTTC
TRBD1,TRBJ1-5,-,TRBV28,CALKTGTGDQPQHF,TGTGCCTTAAAAACCGGGACAGGGGATCAGCCCCAGCATTTT
-,TRBJ1-2,few,TRBV29-1,CSARQSNYGYTF,TGCAGCGCAAGACAATCCAACTATGGCTACACCTTC